Below, one TCR beta chain is given with its context. Its antigen is as yet unknown. The entry originates in a study of T cell responses to AZD1222 COVID-19 vaccine. The CDR3 contains 19 residues. Germline loops: CDR1 GTSNPN, CDR2 SVGIG (reference sequence). With 4 bases clipped from V and 7 bases from J, the junction kept 23 bases outside the gene matches. TCRdb's table, derived via immunoSEQ multiplex PCR, lists solely in-frame clones and lacks some. Of 150,000 to 200,000 clones in the sample, roughly 93% were seen once. Study results and caveats: Receipt of two AZD1222 doses was followed by a rise in Spike-specific TCR breadth and depth.

V usage is TRBV30 and J usage is TRBJ2-4; 9 bases are shared with TRBD2. The receptor was isolated from an adult in good health. The sample here was peripheral blood, taken on day 0 of AZD1222 vaccination. CDR3 loop: CAWTPPSGKTGTYGNIQYF. The CDR3 bases are TGTGCCTGGACGCCGCCTAGCGGGAAAACAGGAACCTACGGGAACATTCAGTACTTC.